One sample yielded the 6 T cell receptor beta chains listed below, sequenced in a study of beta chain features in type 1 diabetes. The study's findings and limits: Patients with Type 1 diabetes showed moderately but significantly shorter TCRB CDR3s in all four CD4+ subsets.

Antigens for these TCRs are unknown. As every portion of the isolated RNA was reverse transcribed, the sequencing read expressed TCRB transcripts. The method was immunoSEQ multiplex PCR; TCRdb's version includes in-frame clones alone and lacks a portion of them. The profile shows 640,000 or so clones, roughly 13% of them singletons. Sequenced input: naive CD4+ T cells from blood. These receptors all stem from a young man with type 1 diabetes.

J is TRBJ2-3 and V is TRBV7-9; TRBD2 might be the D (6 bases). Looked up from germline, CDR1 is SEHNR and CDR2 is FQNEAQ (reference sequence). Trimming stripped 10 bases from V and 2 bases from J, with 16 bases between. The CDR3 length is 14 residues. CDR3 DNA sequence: TGTGCCACGGATAGCGGAGATAACACAGATACGCAGTATTTT. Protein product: CATDSGDNTDTQYF.

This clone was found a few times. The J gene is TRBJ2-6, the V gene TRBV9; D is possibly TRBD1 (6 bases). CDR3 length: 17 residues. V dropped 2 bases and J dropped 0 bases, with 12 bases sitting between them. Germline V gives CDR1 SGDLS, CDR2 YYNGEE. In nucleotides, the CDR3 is TGTGCCAGCAGCGTCAGGTCAGGGGTCTCTGGGGCCAACGTCCTGACTTTC. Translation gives CASSVRSGVSGANVLTF.

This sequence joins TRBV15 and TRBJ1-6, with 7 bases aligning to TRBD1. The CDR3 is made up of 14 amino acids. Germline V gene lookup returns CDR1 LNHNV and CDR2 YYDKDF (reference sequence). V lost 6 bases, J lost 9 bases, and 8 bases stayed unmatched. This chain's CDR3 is CATRQGLEFSPLHF. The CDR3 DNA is TGTGCCACCAGACAGGGGTTGGAGTTTTCACCCCTCCACTTT.

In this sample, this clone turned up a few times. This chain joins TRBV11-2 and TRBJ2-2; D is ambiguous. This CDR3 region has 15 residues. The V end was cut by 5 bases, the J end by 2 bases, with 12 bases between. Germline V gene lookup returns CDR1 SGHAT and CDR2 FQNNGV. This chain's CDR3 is CASSPGAINTGELFF. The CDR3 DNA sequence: TGTGCCAGCAGCCCCGGCGCCATAAACACCGGGGAGCTGTTTTTT.

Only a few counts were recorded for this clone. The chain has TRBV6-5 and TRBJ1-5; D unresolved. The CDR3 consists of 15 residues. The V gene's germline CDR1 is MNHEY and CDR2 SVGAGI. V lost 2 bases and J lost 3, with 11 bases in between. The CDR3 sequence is CASSYGVGNNQPQHF. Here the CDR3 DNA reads TGTGCCAGCAGTTACGGGGTAGGGAACAATCAGCCCCAGCATTTT.

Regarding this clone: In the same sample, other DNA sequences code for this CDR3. The CDR3 region has the DNA TGTGCCAGCAGCCTAAGGACAGGGAACACTGAAGCTTTCTTT. Its translation: CASSLRTGNTEAFF. The J gene is TRBJ1-1, the V gene TRBV7-9, with 7 bases fitting TRBD1. V lost 5 bases to trimming and J lost 1 base; unmatched junction nucleotides: 4. This CDR3 is 14 amino acids long. Germline values: CDR1 SEHNR, CDR2 FQNEAQ (reference sequence).